The rows below give T cell receptor beta chains drawn from one sample of a study of Ad26.COV2.S vaccination and SARS-CoV-2 variants. The protocol was immunoSEQ multiplex PCR, while the TCRdb copy is restricted to in-frame clones and leaves out a portion. The repertoire holds a few hundred thousand clones, roughly 90% seen once, with approximately 4% in the top ten. Sequenced here: peripheral blood, sampled in a trial of Ad26.COV2.S vaccine versus placebo. The receptors derive from a person aged 18-65 years who received the Ad26.COV2.S COVID-19 vaccine or a placebo. CDR3s include the opening cysteine and the closing phenylalanine or tryptophan. The D gene is left open where the match is weak. Size values are once, few and many counts, or a class for expanded clones, and some rows have none.

v_gene	abundance	j_gene	d_gene	CDR3nt	CDR3aa
TRBV5-8	-	TRBJ1-4	-	TGTGCCAGCAGCTACGGGACCGAGGTCGGGGAAAAACTGTTTTTT	CASSYGTEVGEKLFF
TRBV5-1	-	TRBJ2-1	-	TGCGCCAGCAGCATGAAGCTACCCGCTACTTACAATGAGCAGTTCTTC	CASSMKLPATYNEQFF
TRBV5-5	-	TRBJ1-1	TRBD1	TGTGCCAGCTCGACAGGGACGCTGACTGAAGCTTTCTTT	CASSTGTLTEAFF
TRBV7-3	-	TRBJ2-3	TRBD2	TGTGCCAGCAGCTTAAGCCTAGCGGGGGCAGATACGCAGTATTTT	CASSLSLAGADTQYF
TRBV9	-	TRBJ2-1	-	TGTGCCAGCAGCGCAACAGGTACCTCCTACAATGAGCAGTTCTTC	CASSATGTSYNEQFF
TRBV27	few	TRBJ2-7	-	TGTGCCAGCAGTTTCAGGGAGAGCTACGAGCAGTACTTC	CASSFRESYEQYF
TRBV7-9	-	TRBJ1-5	-	TGTGCCAGCAGCACCTCGGGGAATAGCAATCAGCCCCAGCATTTT	CASSTSGNSNQPQHF
TRBV5-1	-	TRBJ2-7	-	TGCGCCAGCAGCCTAGCGGGATGGGGACAGGGCTCCTACGAGCAGTACTTC	CASSLAGWGQGSYEQYF
TRBV5-1	-	TRBJ1-2	-	TGCGCCAGCAGGAACGGGACCGATCGCTATGGCTACACCTTC	CASRNGTDRYGYTF
TRBV30	-	TRBJ1-5	-	TGTGCCTGGAGTCGTCAGGGGAGGCAGCCCCAGCATTTT	CAWSRQGRQPQHF
TRBV7-2	-	TRBJ1-2	-	TGTGCCAGCAGCCCAGGGGTCCCCAGGGGTGGCTACACCTTC	CASSPGVPRGGYTF